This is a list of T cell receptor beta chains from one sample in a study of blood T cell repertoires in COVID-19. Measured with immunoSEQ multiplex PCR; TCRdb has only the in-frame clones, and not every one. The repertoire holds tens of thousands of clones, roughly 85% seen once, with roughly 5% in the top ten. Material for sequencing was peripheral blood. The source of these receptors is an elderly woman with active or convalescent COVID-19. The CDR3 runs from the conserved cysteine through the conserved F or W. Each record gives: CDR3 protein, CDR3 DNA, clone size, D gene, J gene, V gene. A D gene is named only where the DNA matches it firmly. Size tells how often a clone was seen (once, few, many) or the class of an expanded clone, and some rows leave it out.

CASSLLPGQGPPRPRYYEQYF,TGCGCCAGCAGTCTTCTCCCGGGACAGGGCCCCCCGAGGCCCCGATACTACGAGCAGTACTTC,-,TRBD1,TRBJ2-7,TRBV23-1
CASSSPLGQNNQPQHF,TGTGCCAGCAGTTCGCCCTTGGGACAGAACAATCAGCCCCAGCATTTT,-,TRBD1,TRBJ1-5,TRBV28
CASNNIRDRSQKLFF,TGTGCCAGCAACAATATCCGGGACAGGTCTCAAAAACTGTTTTTT,once,TRBD1,TRBJ1-4,TRBV28
CASSLVRETQYF,TGTGCCAGCAGCTTAGTACGGGAGACCCAGTACTTC,-,-,TRBJ2-5,TRBV7-9
CSVGGGMATEAFF,TGCAGCGTTGGGGGAGGGATGGCCACTGAAGCTTTCTTT,-,-,TRBJ1-1,TRBV29-1
CASRRGTVDSYEQYF,TGTGCCAGCAGGAGAGGGACAGTCGACTCCTACGAGCAGTACTTC,once,TRBD1,TRBJ2-7,TRBV28
CASSLARSGTYNSPLHF,TGTGCCAGCAGCTTAGCGCGATCGGGGACCTATAATTCACCCCTCCACTTT,-,-,TRBJ1-6,TRBV7-9
CASSLATGGKNIQYF,TGTGCCAGCAGCTTGGCTACAGGGGGCAAGAACATTCAGTACTTC,-,TRBD1,TRBJ2-4,TRBV11-2
CASSYRGRYIDTQYF,TGTGCCAGCAGCTACAGGGGGAGGTACATAGATACGCAGTATTTT,-,TRBD1,TRBJ2-3,TRBV7-2
CATSDRADSNQPQHF,TGTGCCACCAGTGACAGGGCGGATAGCAATCAGCCCCAGCATTTT,-,-,TRBJ1-5,TRBV24-1
CAWSWDSNQPQHF,TGTGCCTGGAGTTGGGACAGTAATCAGCCCCAGCATTTT,-,TRBD1,TRBJ1-5,TRBV30
CASRGQGYTEAFF,TGTGCCAGCAGGGGACAGGGGTACACTGAAGCTTTCTTT,-,TRBD1,TRBJ1-1,TRBV28
CATSRGANQPQHF,TGTGCCACAAGCCGGGGGGCGAATCAGCCCCAGCATTTT,-,-,TRBJ1-5,TRBV30
CASSRDSTDTQYF,TGTGCCAGCAGTCGGGACTCCACAGATACGCAGTATTTT,-,-,TRBJ2-3,TRBV6-1
CASSRSTGEKLFF,TGTGCCAGCTCACGCTCGACGGGGGAAAAACTGTTTTTT,-,-,TRBJ1-4,TRBV18
CSGRVGYGYTF,TGCAGTGGCAGGGTGGGCTATGGCTACACCTTC,-,-,TRBJ1-2,TRBV20-1